The T cell receptor beta chain described here comes from a study of blood T cell repertoires in COVID-19. Looking at the study overall: The United States, Italy and Spain provided the acute and convalescent COVID-19 samples. The cDNA or gDNA used as material had been derived from T cells, B-cell-depleted T cells, or PBMCs.

The CDR3 covers 14 residues. V was pared by 4 bases and J by 0 bases, with 10 bases between. The germline CDR1 and CDR2 sequences are SGDLS and YYNGEE. In the original analysis: Amplified reference gene primers provided the basis for estimating nucleated cell counts. TCRdb keeps only in-frame clones here, not all; method: immunoSEQ multiplex PCR. D and trimming were read from the DNA, whereas the V and J calls and clone size are those reported in that table. The table has under 300,000 clones, around 85% seen once; the top ten hold roughly 9.6%. The sample was peripheral blood. This receptor was identified in an elderly woman with acute or convalescent COVID-19. The chain links TRBV9 to TRBJ1-2, with TRBD1 as a possible D gene (6 bases). CDR3 residues: CASSPQGSNYGYTF. The DNA for the CDR3 is TGTGCCAGCAGCCCTCAGGGGTCTAACTATGGCTACACCTTC.